Each of the 11 T cell receptor beta chains below was sequenced from the same sample in a study of shared T cell receptors in the human thymus (dated by TCRdb to 2020 to 2022). Libraries were made using the immunoSEQ multiplex PCR assay. TCRdb retrieved this table from immuneACCESS and kept in-frame rearrangements only. Not all clones are present; in checked studies, unresolved V genes account for under half, and no reason is known for the remainder. The sample contains hundreds of thousands of clones, more than 70% of them found a single time. The top ten clonotypes cover approximately 0.0097% of the sample. This same sample was also taken into another study, of human thymus T cells.

Sequencing was done on a sample of thymocytes. The receptors were gathered from a boy younger than two with a congenital heart defect. Donor details come from another sample of the same person, matched by shared clones.

This sequence joins TRBV28 and TRBJ1-5; 9 bases are shared with TRBD1. Trimming removed 2 bases from V and 7 bases from J; junction bases left unmatched: 3. Per the germline V gene, CDR1 is MDHEN and CDR2 is SYDVKM. CDR3 size: 14 residues. Here the CDR3 DNA reads TGTGCCAGCAGTTTACCGGACAGGGGACAGCCCCAGCATTTT. Its translation: CASSLPDRGQPQHF. Filled out from reference TRBV28 and TRBJ1-5, the complete variable domain reads DVKVTQSSRYLVKRTGEKVFLECVQDMDHENMFWYRQDPGLGLRLIYFSYDVKMKEKGDIPEGYSVSREKKERFSLILESASTNQTSMYLCASSLPDRGQPQHFGDGTRLSIL.

The V and J genes are TRBV2 and TRBJ1-1, with 12 bases identical to TRBD1. CDR1 is SNHLY and CDR2 is FYNNEI in the germline V gene. The junction had 22 bases not matched to a gene; V was cut back by 6 bases and J by 5 bases. The CDR3 contains 20 residues. The CDR3 here is CASSDSASVGTGGDGTEAFF. CDR3 nucleotides: TGTGCCAGCAGCGACTCAGCGTCCGTGGGGACAGGGGGCGACGGGACTGAAGCTTTCTTT.

The chain couples TRBV4-3 to TRBJ1-5, with D maybe TRBD1 (5 bases). Germline CDR1 reads LGHNA; CDR2 reads YSLEER. CDR3 size: 16 residues. V was pared by 1 base and J by 5 bases, with 15 bases between. This CDR3 is CASSQGGESGHQPQHF. The CDR3 DNA reads as TGCGCCAGCAGCCAAGGGGGGGAGTCTGGCCATCAGCCCCAGCATTTT.

V gene TRBV15 combines with J gene TRBJ2-7; no clear D. This CDR3 contains 17 residues. V shed 0 bases and J shed 4 bases, with 19 bases lying between them. The germline V gene encodes CDR1 LNHNV and CDR2 YYDKDF (reference sequence). The CDR3 DNA is TGTGCCACCAGCAGAGAACGGTCATCTCGAGGTTCATACGAGCAGTACTTC. It yields the protein CATSRERSSRGSYEQYF. The full variable domain, in which reference TRBV15 and TRBJ2-7 provide the parts outside the CDR3, is DAMVIQNPRYQVTQFGKPVTLSCSQTLNHNVMYWYQQKSSQAPKLLFHYYDKDFNNEADTPDNFQSRRPNTSFCFLDIRSPGLGDTAMYLCATSRERSSRGSYEQYFGPGTRLTVT.

The chain uses TRBV30 and TRBJ2-5, with D possibly matching TRBD2 (6 bases). The DNA end lines up better with TRBJ2-7; the J call may be wrong. CDR3 length equals 14 residues. Germline V gene data show CDR1 as GTSNPN and CDR2 as SVGIG (reference sequence). CDR3 sequence: CAWTASRGLYEQYF. Here the CDR3 DNA reads TGTGCCTGGACGGCCAGTAGGGGACTCTACGAGCAGTACTTC.

The chain is built from TRBV30 and TRBJ2-5, with a tentative D call TRBD2 (7 bases). The length of the CDR3 is 15 residues. Germline-derived CDR1 and CDR2 are GTSNPN and SVGIG (reference sequence). The V end lost 4 bases, the J end lost 1 base, and 16 bases lay between the germline ends. CDR3 loop: CAWIVRGGFQETQYF. As DNA, the CDR3 is TGTGCCTGGATTGTTAGGGGGGGGTTCCAAGAGACCCAGTACTTC. Drawing the rest from reference TRBV30 and TRBJ2-5, the complete variable domain is SQTIHQWPATLVQPVGSPLSLECTVEGTSNPNLYWYRQAAGRGLQLLFYSVGIGQISSEVPQNLSASRPQDRQFILSSKKLLLSDSGFYLCAWIVRGGFQETQYFGPGTRLLVL.

The rearrangement uses TRBV30 and TRBJ2-1, with 12 bases fitting TRBD2. V lost 0 bases to trimming and J lost 9 bases; unmatched junction nucleotides: 12. The CDR3 runs 17 residues. Germline CDR1 and CDR2: GTSNPN and SVGIG (reference sequence). DNA for the CDR3: TGTGCCTGGAGTGTACTGTTTCTAACTAGCGGGGGGATTGAGCAGTTCTTC. It specifies CAWSVLFLTSGGIEQFF.

This rearrangement joins TRBV14 to TRBJ2-7, with D tentatively TRBD2 (6 bases). The V gene's germline CDR1 is SGHDN and CDR2 FVKESK. Between the trimmed V and J ends, which lost 5 bases and 0 bases, there was a span of 11 bases. The CDR3 spans 14 residues. CDR3 sequence (DNA): TGTGCCAGCAGCGAGCGGGTAACCTCCTACGAGCAGTACTTC. Its protein product is CASSERVTSYEQYF. The full variable domain, completed using reference TRBV14 and TRBJ2-7, is EAGVTQFPSHSVIEKGQTVTLRCDPISGHDNLYWYRRVMGKEIKFLLHFVKESKQDESGMPNNRFLAERTGGTYSTLKVQPAELEDSGVYFCASSERVTSYEQYFGPGTRLTVT.

The chain links TRBV13 to TRBJ2-1; TRBD1 agrees at 10 bases. The CDR3 extends over 16 amino acids. Germline CDR1 PRHDT, CDR2 FYEKMQ (reference sequence). Unmatched junction bases numbered 12, after V lost 5 bases and J lost 8 bases. The DNA for the CDR3 is TGTGCCAGCAGCGCAAACCGGGACAGGGGTAAAGATGAGCAGTTCTTC. This gives the protein CASSANRDRGKDEQFF.

The rearrangement uses TRBV9 and TRBJ2-2; 9 nucleotides match TRBD1. Germline values: CDR1 SGDLS, CDR2 YYNGEE. The CDR3 sequence is 19 residues long. Unmatched junction bases numbered 17, after V lost 3 bases and J lost 5 bases. The CDR3 region has the DNA TGTGCCAGCAGCGCTGGGGGTGGCTCCGGACAGGGGAGGACCGGGGAGCTGTTTTTT. Translated: CASSAGGGSGQGRTGELFF.

Only a few counts were recorded for this clone. This chain connects TRBV4-2 to TRBJ1-6; D is ambiguous. The germline V gene has CDR1 LGHNA and CDR2 YNFKEQ. V was trimmed by 6 bases and J by 0 bases, leaving 9 bases between them. This CDR3 has 15 residues. The CDR3 bases are TGTGCCAGCAGTCTAACTTTCTCCTATAATTCACCCCTCCACTTT. It translates to CASSLTFSYNSPLHF.